Shown below are 31 T cell receptor beta chains from a single sample sequenced in a study of control samples from healthy donors and cancer patients. The repertoire was sequenced with immunoSEQ multiplex PCR; TCRdb's copy has only in-frame clones and lacks some. The sample lists 95,000 to 130,000 clones; 93% were seen once. Sequencing used blood. Receptors originate from a man younger than 45 in good health.

This chain connects TRBV19 to TRBJ2-7; the D gene is possibly TRBD2 (5 bases). From germline, CDR1 is LNHDA and CDR2 SQIVND (reference sequence). This CDR3 contains 13 residues. The V gene lost 10 bases and the J gene lost 0 bases, with 13 bases spanning the gap. The CDR3 sequence is CATSRGSSYEQYF. In DNA form, the CDR3 reads TGTGCCACCAGTCGAGGGAGCTCCTACGAGCAGTACTTC. Together with reference TRBV19 and TRBJ2-7, the CDR3 gives the full variable domain: DGGITQSPKYLFRKEGQNVTLSCEQNLNHDAMYWYRQDPGQGLRLIYYSQIVNDFQKGDIAEGYSVSREKKESFPLTVTSAQKNPTAFYLCATSRGSSYEQYFGPGTRLTVT.

CDR3 sequence: CASSLGGGGNEKLFF. The CDR3 nucleotides read TGTGCCAGCAGCTTAGGGGGAGGGGGCAATGAAAAACTGTTTTTT. The chain joins TRBV7-6 to TRBJ1-4; TRBD1 aligns across 7 bases. V shed 1 base and J 5 bases; nucleotides not matched to a gene: 4. The germline gives CDR1 SGHVS, CDR2 FNYEAQ. This CDR3 is built from 15 residues.

This clone was picked up one time. V is TRBV15 and J is TRBJ2-7; D is uncertain. The CDR3 is 11 amino acids. Germline V lookup: CDR1 LNHNV, CDR2 YYDKDF (reference sequence). Trimming left V 5 bases short and J 8 bases short, with 10 bases between. The CDR3 spells CATSYESKQYF. CDR3 in DNA: TGTGCCACCAGCTACGAAAGCAAGCAGTACTTC.

The chain couples TRBV7-2 to TRBJ1-5, with D possibly matching TRBD1 (5 bases). The length of the CDR3 is 15 residues. Germline CDR1 and CDR2: SGHTA and FQGNSA. Trimming took 1 base from V and 5 from J, leaving 12 bases between them. The CDR3 DNA is TGTGCCAGCAGCTTAGATTTGGGGGGATATCAGCCCCAGCATTTT. Protein product: CASSLDLGGYQPQHF.

V usage is TRBV14 and J usage is TRBJ1-1, with D tentatively TRBD1 (5 bases). In germline, CDR1 is SGHDN, CDR2 FVKESK. V lost 0 bases and J lost 5, with 10 bases in between. There are 14 residues in the CDR3. In DNA, the CDR3 is TGTGCCAGCAGCCAAGATAGGCAGGGAACTGAAGCTTTCTTT. It encodes CASSQDRQGTEAFF.

Remarks on this clone: Other DNA sequences within the sample encode an identical CDR3. V and J are TRBV18 and TRBJ1-1; a weak D match, TRBD1 (5 bases). CDR1 and CDR2 from the germline V gene are KGHSH and LQKENI. This CDR3 has 15 amino acids. V lost 3 bases and J lost 1, with 12 bases in between. CDR3 nucleotides: TGTGCCAGCTCACCCACGCAGGGTTCGAACACTGAAGCTTTCTTT. This encodes CASSPTQGSNTEAFF.

The rearrangement links TRBV2 to TRBJ2-3, with D unclear. The CDR3 is 11 residues long. Per germline, CDR1 SNHLY and CDR2 FYNNEI. V was clipped by 6 bases and J by 6 bases, with 7 bases between them. The CDR3 nucleotides are TGTGCCAGCAGCCGAATTGATACGCAGTATTTT. It yields the protein CASSRIDTQYF.

The chain combines TRBV18 with TRBJ1-1, with 12 bases fitting TRBD1. V gave up 3 bases and J gave up 10 bases; unmatched junction bases: 6. This CDR3 has 14 amino acids. Germline assignment: CDR1 KGHSH and CDR2 LQKENI. The CDR3 bases are TGTGCCAGCTCACCGATACCGGGACAGGGGGCAGCTTTCTTT. Its protein is CASSPIPGQGAAFF.

The rearrangement links TRBV5-1 to TRBJ2-7, with 9 bases matching TRBD1. The V gene's germline CDR1 is SGHRS and CDR2 YFSETQ. Germline trimming cut 1 base from V and 3 bases from J; bases unmatched to any gene: 8. The CDR3 contains 16 residues. The CDR3 here is CASSLLGTGYSYEQYF. The CDR3 coding sequence is TGCGCCAGCAGCTTGTTAGGGACAGGGTACAGCTACGAGCAGTACTTC. Based on the CDR3 plus reference TRBV5-1 and TRBJ2-7, the full variable domain is KAGVTQTPRYLIKTRGQQVTLSCSPISGHRSVSWYQQTPGQGLQFLFEYFSETQRNKGNFPGRFSGRQFSNSRSEMNVSTLELGDSALYLCASSLLGTGYSYEQYFGPGTRLTVT.

Comment on this clone: The sample carries other DNA sequences with the same CDR3. The rearrangement links TRBV5-4 to TRBJ1-1; no firm D call. Germline V gene sequence: CDR1 SGHNT, CDR2 YYREEE (reference sequence). This CDR3 contains 13 residues. V was cut by 2 bases and J by 2 bases, with 7 bases left in between. CDR3 in amino acids: CASSFTANTEAFF. Written as DNA, the CDR3 is TGTGCCAGCAGCTTCACAGCTAACACTGAAGCTTTCTTT.

CDR3 protein: CASSMYRNTGELFF. Here the CDR3 DNA reads TGTGCCAGTAGTATGTACAGAAACACCGGGGAGCTGTTTTTT. The chain uses TRBV19 and TRBJ2-2, with D uncertain. Germline V CDR1 and CDR2: LNHDA, SQIVND (reference sequence). CDR3 length equals 14 residues. Trimming shortened V by 3 bases and J by 2 bases, and 7 bases separated the two germline ends.

The chain carries TRBV6-1 and TRBJ1-2; D remains ambiguous. CDR1 is MNHNS and CDR2 is SASEGT in the germline V gene. This CDR3 contains 14 residues. Trimming stripped 1 base from V and 3 bases from J, with 9 bases between. CDR3: CASSEGGSHYGYTF. Here the CDR3 DNA reads TGTGCCAGCAGTGAAGGAGGCAGCCACTATGGCTACACCTTC.

V usage is TRBV14 and J usage is TRBJ1-3, with D hard to call. CDR1 is SGHDN, CDR2 FVKESK, per germline. The CDR3 contains 11 residues. V was cut by 1 base and J by 9 bases, with 4 bases left in between. The CDR3 region has the DNA TGTGCCAGCAGCCAAGTTTCCACCATATATTTT. It translates to CASSQVSTIYF.

V gene TRBV28 combines with J gene TRBJ1-1, with 7 positions matching TRBD1. CDR3 length: 14 amino acids. Losses at the gene ends were 7 bases for V and 0 bases for J; bases not matched to a gene: 5. Germline CDR1 and CDR2: MDHEN and SYDVKM. The CDR3 nucleotides read TGTGCCAGCACCCCGACAGGGATGAACACTGAAGCTTTCTTT. This translates into CASTPTGMNTEAFF.

V and J are TRBV12-5 and TRBJ2-5, with D unclear. Between the trimmed V and J ends, which lost 8 bases and 10 bases, there was a span of 14 bases. Germline loops: CDR1 LGHNT, CDR2 FRNRAP. This CDR3 is 11 amino acids long. The CDR3: CASSPRVIQYF. For the CDR3, the DNA is TGTGCTAGTTCCCCGAGAGTGATCCAGTACTTC. Full variable domain (outside the CDR3, taken from reference TRBV12-5 and TRBJ2-5): DARVTQTPRHKVTEMGQEVTMRCQPILGHNTVFWYRQTMMQGLELLAYFRNRAPLDDSGMPKDRFSAEMPDATLATLKIQPSEPRDSAVYFCASSPRVIQYFGPGTRLLVL.

The chain combines TRBV27 with TRBJ2-2, with D unresolved. Trimming cost V 2 bases and J 4 bases, with 8 bases left between them. The germline CDR1 and CDR2 sequences are MNHEY and SMNVEV (reference sequence). This CDR3 region has 14 residues. The CDR3 loop is CASSLLFATGELFF. As DNA, the CDR3 is TGTGCCAGCAGTTTACTCTTCGCCACCGGGGAGCTGTTTTTT.

This clone was detected a few times. The chain recombines TRBV6-5 with TRBJ2-3, with 8 nucleotides matching TRBD2. The V and J ends lost 2 bases and 1 base, in that order; junction bases with no gene match: 5. The CDR3 length is 16 residues. CDR1 MNHEY and CDR2 SVGAGI come from the germline V gene. Here the CDR3 DNA reads TGTGCCAGCAGTTACGAGAAAGCGGGGGGCACAGATACGCAGTATTTT. It is translated as CASSYEKAGGTDTQYF.

This clone appeared once. This sequence joins TRBV30 and TRBJ1-1; D is uncertain. There are 12 residues in the CDR3. The germline CDR1 and CDR2 sequences are GTSNPN and SVGIG (reference sequence). Trimming took off 4 bases at V and 0 bases at J, with 6 bases between the two ends. The CDR3 protein is CAWNPLNTEAFF. CDR3 DNA sequence: TGTGCCTGGAATCCATTGAACACTGAAGCTTTCTTT. The variable domain in full, completed from reference TRBV30 and TRBJ1-1, reads SQTIHQWPATLVQPVGSPLSLECTVEGTSNPNLYWYRQAAGRGLQLLFYSVGIGQISSEVPQNLSASRPQDRQFILSSKKLLLSDSGFYLCAWNPLNTEAFFGQGTRLTVV.

The J gene is TRBJ1-2, the V gene TRBV29-1; perhaps TRBD1 as D (6 bases). V was trimmed by 2 bases and J by 7 bases, leaving 20 bases between them. The CDR3 spans 15 residues. CDR1 and CDR2 (germline): SQVTM, ANQGSEA. CDR3 in amino acids: CSVEPGEGVGSGYTF. In nucleotides, the CDR3 is TGCAGCGTTGAACCGGGGGAGGGGGTAGGCAGTGGCTACACCTTC. The full variable domain, completed using reference TRBV29-1 and TRBJ1-2, is SAVISQKPSRDICQRGTSLTIQCQVDSQVTMMFWYRQQPGQSLTLIATANQGSEATYESGFVIDKFPISRPNLTFSTLTVSNMSPEDSSIYLCSVEPGEGVGSGYTFGSGTRLTVV.

The CDR3 loop reads CASSQDGGDWDIQYF. For the CDR3, the DNA is TGTGCCAGCAGCCAAGATGGAGGGGATTGGGACATTCAGTACTTC. The chain joins TRBV3-1 (or the pseudogene TRBV3-2) to TRBJ2-4; D might be TRBD2 (6 bases). This CDR3 has 15 residues. V lost 0 bases and J lost 8, with 14 bases in between. Germline V gene data show CDR1 as LGHDT and CDR2 as YNNKEL (reference sequence).

In this sample, this clone turned up once. This CDR3 reads CASSEATSGVSTDTQYF. The CDR3 DNA sequence: TGCGCCAGCAGTGAGGCGACTAGCGGGGTGAGCACAGATACGCAGTATTTT. This sequence joins TRBV10-1 and TRBJ2-3, with TRBD2 matching 11 bases. Germline V CDR1 and CDR2: WNHNN, SYGVQD (reference sequence). This CDR3 is built from 17 residues. V was pared by 2 bases and J by 0 bases, with 4 bases of the junction left unmatched.

The rearrangement joins TRBV29-1 to TRBJ2-1, with no clear D. Germline V gene sequence: CDR1 SQVTM, CDR2 ANQGSEA. The CDR3 contains 10 residues. V gave up 6 bases and J gave up 10 bases, with 10 bases separating them. CDR3 sequence (DNA): TGCAGCGTCGCTAGGGTGGAGCAGTTCTTC. Translation: CSVARVEQFF.

A word on this clone: One end of the junction does not line up with germline, which may come from a read error. CDR3 coding DNA: TGTGCCAGCTCACAGGCCCCTCGGCAGGGTGAAACTTTCTTT. Translated, it gives CASSQAPRQGETFF. The chain joins TRBV18 to TRBJ1-1; D perhaps matches TRBD1 (5 bases). This CDR3 is 14 amino acids long. CDR1 and CDR2 from the germline V gene are KGHSH and LQKENI. The full variable domain, in which reference TRBV18 and TRBJ1-1 provide the parts outside the CDR3, is NAGVMQNPRHLVRRRGQEARLRCSPMKGHSHVYWYRQLPEEGLKFMVYLQKENIIDESGMPKERFSAEFPKEGPSILRIQQVVRGDSAAYFCASSQAPRQGETFFGQGTRLTVV.

The chain couples TRBV6-5 to TRBJ1-3; unclear D gene. Trimming removed 8 bases from V and 1 base from J, with 12 bases in between. Germline V lookup: CDR1 MNHEY, CDR2 SVGAGI. The CDR3 contains 14 residues. This CDR3 reads CASSFRGSGNTIYF. The CDR3 coding sequence is TGTGCCAGCTCCTTCCGGGGTTCTGGAAACACCATATATTTT.

This clone appeared a single time. This rearrangement joins TRBV28 to TRBJ2-7; possible D gene TRBD2, 5 bases. The germline gives CDR1 MDHEN, CDR2 SYDVKM. V was clipped by 7 bases and J by 4 bases, with 23 bases between them. The CDR3 extends over 16 amino acids. CDR3 nucleotides: TGTGCCAGCACCCCTGCGGTAACGGGGAGAAATTACGAGCAGTACTTC. It yields the protein CASTPAVTGRNYEQYF.

As regards this clone: This sample also contains other DNA sequences that code for the same CDR3. V is TRBV9 and J is TRBJ1-1; the match to TRBD1 covers 7 bases. The CDR3 sequence is 14 residues long. Trimming cost V 4 bases and J 5 bases; bases outside gene matches: 8. Germline V gene sequence: CDR1 SGDLS, CDR2 YYNGEE. Written as DNA, the CDR3 is TGTGCCAGCAGCCCGAGGACAGGTGGAACTGAAGCTTTCTTT. Its protein is CASSPRTGGTEAFF.

The rearrangement links TRBV6-1 to TRBJ2-3; D unresolved. Germline values: CDR1 MNHNS, CDR2 SASEGT. The CDR3 extends over 13 amino acids. V lost 0 bases and J 5 bases, leaving 6 bases between the germline ends. The CDR3 bases are TGTGCCAGCAGTGAAGCGGCGATAGATACGCAGTATTTT. Translation gives CASSEAAIDTQYF.

The chain employs TRBV28 and TRBJ2-1; maybe TRBD2 (7 bases). CDR1 is MDHEN, CDR2 SYDVKM, per germline. The CDR3 spans 21 residues. Trimming took 4 bases from V and 3 from J, leaving 31 bases between them. The CDR3 DNA sequence: TGTGCCAGCAGTTGGCCAGGACAGCCTAAGGGTAGACTAGCCAGCTACAATGAGCAGTTCTTC. Translation: CASSWPGQPKGRLASYNEQFF.

The chain recombines TRBV2 with TRBJ1-5; no clear D gene. Germline V gene data show CDR1 as SNHLY and CDR2 as FYNNEI. V dropped 0 bases and J dropped 6 bases, with 15 bases sitting between them. This CDR3 has 16 amino acids. In nucleotides, the CDR3 is TGTGCCAGCAGTGAAGCGCTACCTAAACGGGGTCAGCCCCAGCATTTT. The encoded protein is CASSEALPKRGQPQHF. Combining the CDR3 with reference TRBV2 and TRBJ1-5 gives the whole variable domain EPEVTQTPSHQVTQMGQEVILRCVPISNHLYFYWYRQILGQKVEFLVSFYNNEISEKSEIFDDQFSVERPDGSNFTLKIRSTKLEDSAMYFCASSEALPKRGQPQHFGDGTRLSIL.

The genes are TRBV23-1 and TRBJ1-5; 12 nucleotides line up with TRBD1. TRBV23-1 is an ORF, and what it does is uncertain. The CDR3 runs to 19 residues. The J segment lost 6 bases and the V segment lost 9 bases, leaving 21 bases of the junction unmatched. The CDR3 reads CASKSLSGTGGEGAQPQHF. CDR3 coding DNA: TGCGCCAGTAAATCTCTATCCGGGACAGGGGGCGAAGGTGCTCAGCCCCAGCATTTT.

The gene calls are TRBV6-6 and TRBJ1-2; D is uncertain. The CDR3 sequence is 14 residues long. V dropped 5 bases and J dropped 2 bases, with 12 bases sitting between them. CDR1 and CDR2 from the germline V gene are MNHNY and SVGAGI (reference sequence). CDR3 protein: CASSTGPANYGYTF. DNA of the CDR3: TGTGCCAGCAGTACCGGGCCGGCCAACTATGGCTACACCTTC.